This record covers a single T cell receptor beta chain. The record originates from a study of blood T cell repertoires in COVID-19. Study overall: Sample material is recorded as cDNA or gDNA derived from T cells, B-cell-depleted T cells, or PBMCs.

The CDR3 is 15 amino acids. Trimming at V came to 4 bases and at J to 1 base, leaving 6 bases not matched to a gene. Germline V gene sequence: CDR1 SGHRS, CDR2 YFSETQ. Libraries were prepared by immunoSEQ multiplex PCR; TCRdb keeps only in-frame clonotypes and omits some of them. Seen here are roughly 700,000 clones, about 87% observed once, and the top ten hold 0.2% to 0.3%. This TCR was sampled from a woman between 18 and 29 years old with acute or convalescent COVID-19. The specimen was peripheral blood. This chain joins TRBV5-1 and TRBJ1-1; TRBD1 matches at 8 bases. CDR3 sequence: CASSHRTGTNTEAFF. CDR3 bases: TGCGCCAGCAGCCATAGGACAGGGACGAACACTGAAGCTTTCTTT.